These 24 T cell receptor beta chains originate from one sample sequenced in a study of low-dose radiotherapy and immunotherapy resistance in tumors. TRAV- and TRBV-specific primers primed first-strand cDNA, covering alpha and beta chains. The PCR that amplified TCRs ran for around 22 cycles, relying on a constant-region primer and a V-primer adapter. TCRdb independently ran MiXCR on the reads; one entry per CDR3 protein. The table records more than 70,000 distinct CDR3 sequences, more than 20% of them present only once. As to time point: after trial treatment. Treatment reported: LDRT plus nivolumab, ipilimumab, low-dose cyclophosphamide and aspirin (RACIN trial). Source: PBMCs, taken after low-dose radiotherapy plus immunotherapy. All receptors come from a female donor with ovarian cancer.

A word on this clonotype: One end of the junction is discordant with germline, which a read error may explain. The V call is TRBV28, the J call TRBJ2-7, with D possibly matching TRBD2 (7 bases). CDR1 MDHEN and CDR2 SYDVKM come from the germline V gene. CDR3 length: 14 amino acids. The CDR3 region is CASSPEGGGSEQYF. The DNA for the CDR3 is TGTGCCAGCAGCCCGGAGGGGGGGGGCTCCGAGCAGTATTTC.

The V gene is TRBV10-3, the J gene TRBJ1-6; perhaps TRBD1 as D (6 bases). There are 16 residues in the CDR3. With 0 bases removed from V and 6 bases from J, the gap between germline ends came to 12 bases. Germline V gene data show CDR1 as ENHRY and CDR2 as SYGVKD. The CDR3 reads CAISESTGRGNSPLHF. In DNA, the CDR3 is TGTGCCATCAGTGAGTCGACAGGCAGAGGTAATTCACCCCTCCACTTT.

Worth noting for this clonotype: One base separates it from a far larger clone, so it is likely a read error. This sequence joins TRBV5-8 and TRBJ2-3; 7 bases are shared with TRBD1. The trim removed 5 bases at V and 6 bases at J, leaving 9 bases unmatched. In germline, CDR1 is SGHTS, CDR2 YDEGEE. This CDR3 has 14 residues. The CDR3 DNA is TGTGCCAGCAGACAGGGACAGATGAGGGATACGCAGTATTTT. As protein: CASRQGQMRDTQYF.

There are a few counts of this clonotype. The CDR3 sequence: CAWGTVPYEQYF. The CDR3 DNA is TGTGCCTGGGGGACAGTTCCCTACGAGCAGTACTTC. The V call is TRBV30, the J call TRBJ2-7, with 7 bases matching TRBD1. The germline V gene encodes CDR1 GTSNPN and CDR2 SVGIG (reference sequence). The V segment lost 5 bases and the J segment 2 bases; nucleotides outside the gene matches: 3. This CDR3 has 12 residues.

At least ten counts were recorded for this clonotype. V is TRBV4-1 and J is TRBJ1-5; 8 bases line up with TRBD1. CDR1 is MGHRA and CDR2 is YSYEKL in the germline V gene. There are 17 residues in the CDR3. J gave up 6 bases and V 0 bases, and 10 bases lay outside the gene matches. The CDR3 is CASSQDLGAGGFQPQHF. The CDR3 bases are TGCGCCAGCAGCCAAGATCTTGGGGCAGGGGGCTTTCAGCCCCAGCATTTT.

The chain couples TRBV2 to TRBJ2-1, with D possibly being TRBD1 or TRBD2 (5 bases each). V dropped 8 bases and J dropped 1 base, with 12 bases sitting between them. This CDR3 spans 14 amino acids. Germline CDR1 SNHLY, CDR2 FYNNEI. The CDR3 is CASEGRGSYNEQFF. The CDR3 DNA is TGTGCCAGCGAGGGGAGAGGATCCTACAATGAGCAGTTCTTC. The entire variable domain, with the rest obtained from reference TRBV2 and TRBJ2-1, is as follows: EPEVTQTPSHQVTQMGQEVILRCVPISNHLYFYWYRQILGQKVEFLVSFYNNEISEKSEIFDDQFSVERPDGSNFTLKIRSTKLEDSAMYFCASEGRGSYNEQFFGPGTRLTVL.

On this clonotype itself: With only one base between it and a far larger clone, this is likely a read error. This chain uses TRBV5-3 with TRBJ1-3; TRBD1 agrees at 7 bases. TRBV5-3 is sorted into the ORF group, with uncertain function. This CDR3 comprises 14 residues. The CDR3 here is CARRIGTAGNTIYF. The CDR3 nucleotides are TGCGCCAGAAGGATCGGGACAGCTGGAAACACCATATATTTT.

This clonotype was seen ten or more times. V and J are TRBV3-1 and TRBJ2-4, with D possibly matching TRBD2 (6 bases). Germline loops: CDR1 LGHDT, CDR2 YNNKEL (reference sequence). This CDR3 is built from 16 residues. The V and J ends lost 3 bases and 0 bases respectively, with 12 bases between them. Here the CDR3 DNA reads TGTGCCAGCAGCCAGGGACTTCTGCTAGCCAAAAACATTCAGTACTTC. It yields the protein CASSQGLLLAKNIQYF. The variable domain in full, with the rest retrieved from reference TRBV3-1 and TRBJ2-4, is DTAVSQTPKYLVTQMGNDKSIKCEQNLGHDTMYWYKQDSKKFLKIMFSYNNKELIINETVPNRFSPKSPDKAHLNLHINSLELGDSAVYFCASSQGLLLAKNIQYFGAGTRLSVL.

This clonotype was counted at least ten times. The rearrangement joins TRBV28 to TRBJ2-1; 10 positions agree with TRBD1. The length of the CDR3 is 16 residues. Trimming took 3 bases from V and 8 from J; bases not matched to a gene: 10. Germline CDR1 MDHEN, CDR2 SYDVKM. The CDR3 reads CASSFSGTGVRDEQFF. CDR3 DNA sequence: TGTGCCAGCAGTTTCTCCGGGACAGGGGTAAGGGATGAGCAGTTCTTC.

This clonotype was seen many times. Compared with germline, one end of the junction differs, possibly owing to a read error. The chain carries TRBV5-1 and TRBJ2-7, with 9 bases matching TRBD2. The CDR3 loop spans 15 amino acids. The germline gives CDR1 SGHRS, CDR2 YFSETQ. The CDR3 sequence: CASSSLAGNSHEQYF. The CDR3 coding sequence is TGCGCCAGCAGCTCCCTAGCGGGAAACTCCCACGAGCAGTACTTC.

Many counts were recorded for this clonotype. The V gene is TRBV6-2 or TRBV6-3, the J gene TRBJ2-7; D possibly corresponds to TRBD2 (5 bases). Per germline, CDR1 MNHEY and CDR2 SVGEGT. V lost 5 bases to trimming and J lost 3 bases, with 14 bases between them. This CDR3 contains 14 residues. The CDR3 loop is CASSPDGIDYEQYF. The CDR3 DNA sequence: TGTGCCAGCAGTCCCGACGGGATCGACTACGAGCAGTACTTC.

This clonotype appeared many times. The genes are TRBV6-2 or TRBV6-3 and TRBJ2-1; TRBD2 aligns across 11 bases. There are 16 residues in the CDR3. V was clipped by 8 bases and J by 7 bases; unmatched bases: 13. Germline CDR1 MNHEY, CDR2 SVGEGT. CDR3 in DNA: TGTGCCAGCGCATATTTTGGTAGCGGGGGGGCAAATGAGCAGTTCTTC. Its translation is CASAYFGSGGANEQFF.

J is TRBJ2-7 and V is TRBV29-1; D is unclear. V gave up 4 bases and J gave up 2 bases, with 9 bases separating them. CDR3 length: 12 residues. Per germline, CDR1 SQVTM and CDR2 ANQGSEA. The CDR3 sequence is CSVAQGTYEQYF. The CDR3 DNA reads TGCAGCGTTGCCCAAGGGACCTACGAGCAGTACTTC.

The chain uses TRBV28 and TRBJ1-4, with 7 bases that match TRBD1. Looked up from germline, CDR1 is MDHEN and CDR2 is SYDVKM. This CDR3 is 14 amino acids long. V was clipped by 6 bases and J by 8 bases; unmatched bases: 9. The CDR3, as DNA: TGTGCCAGCAGGAAGACAGGGTGGGAAGAAAAACTGTTTTTT. This gives the protein CASRKTGWEEKLFF.

This clonotype has only a few counts. The chain joins TRBV20-1 to TRBJ2-1, with 12 bases fitting TRBD2. Looked up from germline, CDR1 is DFQATT and CDR2 is SNEGSKA (reference sequence). The CDR3 is 18 residues long. V was clipped by 0 bases and J by 0 bases; unmatched bases: 6. The CDR3, as DNA: TGCAGTGCTAGAGATGGGACTAGCGGGCGGAGCTCCTACAATGAGCAGTTCTTC. Its protein is CSARDGTSGRSSYNEQFF.

Only a few counts were recorded for this clonotype. J is TRBJ1-6 and V is TRBV10-3; 8 bases are a match to TRBD1. Germline V gene lookup returns CDR1 ENHRY and CDR2 SYGVKD. V shed 5 bases and J 10 bases; nucleotides not matched to a gene: 7. The CDR3 is 14 amino acids. CDR3 nucleotide sequence: TGTGCCATCAGTCTACAGGGGGATGACTCACCCCTCCACTTT. This gives the protein CAISLQGDDSPLHF.

The chain links TRBV18 to TRBJ1-5, with D unclear. This CDR3 has 14 amino acids. Trimming removed 3 bases at V and 7 bases at J, with 13 bases between. The germline gives CDR1 KGHSH, CDR2 LQKENI. CDR3 residues: CASSPEIGTQPQHF. The CDR3 nucleotides are TGTGCCAGCTCACCGGAGATAGGAACCCAGCCCCAGCATTTT.

This clonotype was seen ten or more times. This rearrangement joins TRBV2 to TRBJ2-1; 9 bases fit TRBD2. The CDR3 is made up of 16 amino acids. Trimming at V came to 3 bases and at J to 6 bases, leaving 9 bases not matched to a gene. Germline V CDR1 and CDR2: SNHLY, FYNNEI. CDR3 DNA: TGTGCCAGCAGTGAGATAGCGGGAGTGGGCGGCAATGAGCAGTTCTTC. Its translation: CASSEIAGVGGNEQFF.

V usage is TRBV5-6 and J usage is TRBJ1-1, with a weak D call TRBD1 (6 bases). The V end lost 4 bases, the J end lost 3 bases, and 25 bases lay between the germline ends. Germline CDR1 is SGHDT and CDR2 is YYEEEE. The CDR3 contains 18 residues. The DNA of the CDR3 is TGTGCCAGCAGCCTACCTATTCGGGGGGCTACCGAGGACACTGAAGCTTTCTTT. As protein: CASSLPIRGATEDTEAFF.

Comment on this clonotype: A much more abundant neighbour one base away suggests this may be a read error. V and J are TRBV7-2 and TRBJ2-7, with D possibly called TRBD1 or TRBD2 (5 bases each). In germline, CDR1 is SGHTA, CDR2 FQGNSA. The CDR3 has 14 residues. The CDR3 DNA sequence: TGTGCCAGCAGCCTCCGGGACGGGACCTACAAGCAGTACTTC. Protein sequence: CASSLRDGTYKQYF.

This clonotype was counted many times. The chain has TRBV29-1 and TRBJ2-1; 9 nucleotides agree with TRBD2. The CDR3 loop spans 14 amino acids. V dropped 4 bases and J dropped 4; count of bases not matched to a gene: 5. The germline V gene has CDR1 SQVTM and CDR2 ANQGSEA. CDR3 region: CSVGRSGRYNEQFF. CDR3 nucleotides: TGCAGCGTTGGCCGGAGCGGGAGGTACAATGAGCAGTTCTTC.

This clonotype was picked up many times. This rearrangement joins TRBV5-1 to TRBJ1-4; D uncertain. Trimming left V 4 bases short and J 0 bases short, with 10 bases between. This CDR3 contains 15 residues. The germline gives CDR1 SGHRS, CDR2 YFSETQ. CDR3 DNA: TGCGCCAGCAGCCCTTACAGTGCAACTAATGAAAAACTGTTTTTT. Translation gives CASSPYSATNEKLFF.

This clonotype appeared many times. V and J are TRBV12-3 or TRBV12-4 and TRBJ2-2, with TRBD1 as a possible D gene (5 bases). The CDR3 contains 13 residues. Trimming pared 5 bases from V and 7 bases from J, leaving 11 bases between. The CDR3 here is CASSLRQGGELFF. CDR3 sequence (DNA): TGTGCCAGCAGTCTTCGCCAGGGCGGGGAGCTGTTTTTT.

This clonotype was recorded a few times. A far bigger clonotype differs at one base, so this is likely a read error. The CDR3 carries no conserved terminal phenylalanine or tryptophan, so it likely arises from a read error. The chain employs TRBV6-8 and TRBJ1-2; TRBD1 might be the D (6 bases). This CDR3 is built from 13 residues. Germline V gene lookup returns CDR1 MNHGY and CDR2 SAAAGT. Trimming pared 5 bases from V and 8 bases from J, leaving 15 bases between. CDR3 DNA sequence: TGTGCCAGCAGTCCCTCAGGGGAGCGCGGCTACACCTCC. Residues: CASSPSGERGYTS.